One and the same sample provided the 26 T cell receptor beta chains below, sequenced in a study of T cell responses to AZD1222 COVID-19 vaccine. Method: immunoSEQ multiplex PCR; TCRdb's copy keeps in-frame clones and lacks some. The table records around 120,000 clones, more than 75% of them present only once. The material was peripheral blood, obtained on day 0 of AZD1222 vaccination. These TCRs come from an adult in good health.

The chain is built from TRBV6-5 and TRBJ1-1; D is uncertain. The V gene's germline CDR1 is MNHEY and CDR2 SVGAGI. CDR3 length: 14 residues. The V gene lost 3 bases and the J gene lost 1 base, with 9 bases spanning the gap. CDR3 nucleotide sequence: TGTGCCAGCAGTTATCTTTCAGCGAACACTGAAGCTTTCTTT. The encoded protein is CASSYLSANTEAFF.

V usage is TRBV15 and J usage is TRBJ1-1; no firm D call. There are 13 residues in the CDR3. Germline CDR1 is LNHNV and CDR2 is YYDKDF (reference sequence). The ends were cut back, 2 bases at V and 3 bases at J, with 7 bases in the middle. CDR3: CATSRNGDTEAFF. In DNA form, the CDR3 reads TGTGCCACCAGCAGAAACGGGGACACTGAAGCTTTCTTT.

This sequence joins TRBV7-9 and TRBJ2-5, with TRBD2 as a possible D gene (6 bases). The CDR3 has 16 residues. V was cut by 1 base and J by 5 bases, with 17 bases left in between. Germline V lookup: CDR1 SEHNR, CDR2 FQNEAQ (reference sequence). This CDR3 reads CASSLEASRGGETQYF. The CDR3 DNA reads TGTGCCAGCAGCTTAGAGGCTAGCCGGGGAGGTGAGACCCAGTACTTC. Drawing the rest from reference TRBV7-9 and TRBJ2-5, the complete variable domain is DTGVSQNPRHKITKRGQNVTFRCDPISEHNRLYWYRQTLGQGPEFLTYFQNEAQLEKSRLLSDRFSAERPKGSFSTLEIQRTEQGDSAMYLCASSLEASRGGETQYFGPGTRLLVL.

The sample holds one count of this clone. The chain uses TRBV19 and TRBJ1-2, with 7 bases matching TRBD1. With V trimmed by 9 bases and J by 2 bases, 3 bases remained unmatched. This CDR3 comprises 12 residues. Germline V gene lookup returns CDR1 LNHDA and CDR2 SQIVND (reference sequence). The CDR3 protein is CASRDRNYGYTF. The CDR3 coding sequence is TGTGCCAGCCGGGACAGAAACTATGGCTACACCTTC.

Comment on this clone: Germline and junction disagree at one end, which may indicate a read error. The chain couples TRBV7-7 to TRBJ2-3; 9 nucleotides match TRBD2. The CDR3 has 17 residues. Germline V gives CDR1 SSHAT, CDR2 FNYEAQ (reference sequence). The DNA for the CDR3 is TGTGCTAGCAGCTTAGGTGGGCTAGCGGGGCCCACAGATACGCAGTATTTT. Residues: CASSLGGLAGPTDTQYF.

The chain couples TRBV5-1 to TRBJ2-5, with D hard to call. The CDR3 covers 13 residues. V was shortened by 4 bases and J by 4 bases, with 11 bases between the two germline ends. Per germline, CDR1 SGHRS and CDR2 YFSETQ. Here the CDR3 reads CASSRLVGETQYF. The CDR3 DNA is TGCGCCAGCAGCCGACTGGTCGGAGAGACCCAGTACTTC.

The V gene is TRBV27, the J gene TRBJ2-1; 8 nucleotides agree with TRBD2. Trimming cost V 2 bases and J 6 bases; bases outside gene matches: 3. Germline V gene sequence: CDR1 MNHEY, CDR2 SMNVEV (reference sequence). There are 14 residues in the CDR3. CDR3 residues: CASSLTGTSNEQFF. CDR3 nucleotide sequence: TGTGCCAGCAGTTTAACAGGGACTAGCAATGAGCAGTTCTTC.

The chain uses TRBV13 and TRBJ2-2, with no clear D. Germline V gives CDR1 PRHDT, CDR2 FYEKMQ (reference sequence). The CDR3 contains 14 residues. Trimming stripped 2 bases from V and 5 bases from J, with 9 bases between. The CDR3 here is CASSLLATTGELFF. In DNA form, the CDR3 reads TGTGCCAGCAGCTTACTCGCTACGACCGGGGAGCTGTTTTTT.

The chain recombines TRBV15 with TRBJ2-5; D not resolved. Germline V gene data show CDR1 as LNHNV and CDR2 as YYDKDF (reference sequence). V lost 3 bases and J lost 1, with 21 bases in between. The CDR3 runs 18 residues. The CDR3 bases are TGTGCCACCAGCAGTCCCGCCCTTCGACACAAATTCCAAGAGACCCAGTACTTC. Translation gives CATSSPALRHKFQETQYF.

The rearrangement joins TRBV5-1 to TRBJ2-1; 11 bases fit TRBD2. V shed 0 bases and J 10 bases; nucleotides not matched to a gene: 9. Per germline, CDR1 SGHRS and CDR2 YFSETQ. CDR3 length equals 16 residues. This CDR3 reads CASSLVPSGGPWEQFF. For the CDR3, the DNA is TGCGCCAGCAGCTTGGTGCCTAGCGGGGGGCCATGGGAGCAGTTCTTC.

The chain links TRBV5-6 to TRBJ1-2; the match to TRBD1 covers 7 bases. The CDR3 loop spans 12 amino acids. V shed 4 bases, J shed 6 bases, and the junction held 3 bases outside the gene matches. Looked up from germline, CDR1 is SGHDT and CDR2 is YYEEEE. The CDR3 protein is CASSIDRDGYTF. The DNA for the CDR3 is TGTGCCAGCAGCATTGACAGGGATGGCTACACCTTC. Full variable domain (outside the CDR3, taken from reference TRBV5-6 and TRBJ1-2): DAGVTQSPTHLIKTRGQQVTLRCSPKSGHDTVSWYQQALGQGPQFIFQYYEEEERQRGNFPDRFSGHQFPNYSSELNVNALLLGDSALYLCASSIDRDGYTFGSGTRLTVV.

For the CDR3, the DNA is TGTGCCAGCAGCGTAGTGGACCGTGCGAGCTCTGGAAACACCATATATTTT. This codes for CASSVVDRASSGNTIYF. The chain is built from TRBV9 and TRBJ1-3; D uncertain. CDR3 length: 17 amino acids. Germline V gene sequence: CDR1 SGDLS, CDR2 YYNGEE. Trimming removed 0 bases at V and 0 bases at J, with 13 bases between.

The sample holds one count of this clone. The chain joins TRBV3-1 (or the pseudogene TRBV3-2) to TRBJ2-2, with D possibly matching TRBD2 (5 bases). The V end was cut by 0 bases, the J end by 2 bases, with 13 bases between. Germline V gives CDR1 LGHDT, CDR2 YNNKEL (reference sequence). This CDR3 spans 17 amino acids. The CDR3 nucleotides read TGTGCCAGCAGCCAAGATTGGGGAGCAGCAAACACCGGGGAGCTGTTTTTT. It is translated as CASSQDWGAANTGELFF.

The genes are TRBV12-5 and TRBJ2-7; D not resolved. The V gene lost 3 bases and the J gene lost 10 bases, with 16 bases spanning the gap. This CDR3 contains 13 residues. The germline CDR1 and CDR2 sequences are LGHNT and FRNRAP. Here the CDR3 reads CASGLDSRRIQYF. CDR3 sequence (DNA): TGTGCTAGTGGTTTAGACTCGCGGAGAATTCAGTACTTC.

This clone was picked up one time. The J gene is TRBJ1-2, the V gene TRBV5-1, with no clear D. The V end was cut by 0 bases, the J end by 8 bases, with 11 bases between. The CDR3 extends over 13 amino acids. In germline, CDR1 is SGHRS, CDR2 YFSETQ. For the CDR3, the DNA is TGCGCCAGCAGCTTGGAATCTGTGAGGGGCTACACCTTC. It specifies CASSLESVRGYTF. The full variable domain, completed using reference TRBV5-1 and TRBJ1-2, is KAGVTQTPRYLIKTRGQQVTLSCSPISGHRSVSWYQQTPGQGLQFLFEYFSETQRNKGNFPGRFSGRQFSNSRSEMNVSTLELGDSALYLCASSLESVRGYTFGSGTRLTVV.

The chain joins TRBV28 to TRBJ1-2, with D tentatively TRBD1 (6 bases). The CDR3 covers 14 residues. V shed 5 bases and J shed 2 bases, with 12 bases lying between them. Germline V gene lookup returns CDR1 MDHEN and CDR2 SYDVKM. The CDR3 DNA reads as TGTGCCAGCAGTGTCGGGGGGCCAAACTATGGCTACACCTTC. This codes for CASSVGGPNYGYTF.

The chain is built from TRBV9 and TRBJ1-6; D is possibly TRBD1 (6 bases). CDR1 is SGDLS, CDR2 YYNGEE, per germline. The CDR3 loop spans 17 amino acids. V was trimmed by 0 bases and J by 4 bases, leaving 14 bases between them. CDR3 DNA sequence: TGTGCCAGCAGCGTAGATATGGACAGCAGTTATAATTCACCCCTCCACTTT. Translated, it gives CASSVDMDSSYNSPLHF.

This clone was found a few times. The chain combines TRBV5-1 with TRBJ1-1, with 8 bases aligning to TRBD1. J was trimmed by 1 base and V by 0 bases; bases with no gene match: 5. CDR3 size: 16 residues. CDR1 and CDR2 from the germline V gene are SGHRS and YFSETQ. The CDR3 region has the DNA TGCGCCAGCAGCTTGGGGACAGGGAAGGGGAACACTGAAGCTTTCTTT. It translates to CASSLGTGKGNTEAFF.

This chain uses TRBV11-2 with TRBJ2-1, with D unresolved. V was shortened by 0 bases and J by 9 bases, with 12 bases between the two germline ends. CDR3 length: 14 residues. Germline V gives CDR1 SGHAT, CDR2 FQNNGV. The CDR3 coding sequence is TGTGCCAGCAGCTTAGACCCAGGTTCAAGTGAGCAGTTCTTC. Encoded protein: CASSLDPGSSEQFF. The whole variable domain, remainder taken from reference TRBV11-2 and TRBJ2-1, is EAGVAQSPRYKIIEKRQSVAFWCNPISGHATLYWYQQILGQGPKLLIQFQNNGVVDDSQLPKDRFSAERLKGVDSTLKIQPAKLEDSAVYLCASSLDPGSSEQFFGPGTRLTVL.

The chain employs TRBV3-1 (or the pseudogene TRBV3-2) and TRBJ1-5, with D uncertain. The CDR3 covers 13 residues. With 1 base removed from V and 5 bases from J, the gap between germline ends came to 6 bases. Looked up from germline, CDR1 is LGHDT and CDR2 is YNNKEL (reference sequence). CDR3 sequence (DNA): TGTGCCAGCAGCCAAGCGAGCCATCAGCCCCAGCATTTT. This translates into CASSQASHQPQHF.

This clone was counted a single time. V usage is TRBV27 and J usage is TRBJ1-6; 7 bases align to TRBD1. Germline V lookup: CDR1 MNHEY, CDR2 SMNVEV (reference sequence). The CDR3 is 16 residues long. Trimming took 4 bases from V and 8 from J; bases not matched to a gene: 11. CDR3 in DNA: TGTGCCAGCAGTTCCAAACAGGGGATCATGGATTCACCCCTCCACTTT. Translating it yields CASSSKQGIMDSPLHF.

This chain links TRBV3-1 (or the pseudogene TRBV3-2) with TRBJ2-1; D possibly corresponds to TRBD1 (6 bases). This CDR3 region has 16 residues. CDR1 LGHDT and CDR2 YNNKEL come from the germline V gene (reference sequence). V was clipped by 2 bases and J by 0 bases, with 11 bases between them. CDR3: CASSQQTGSSYNEQFF. CDR3 coding DNA: TGTGCCAGCAGCCAACAAACAGGGAGCTCCTACAATGAGCAGTTCTTC.

The chain joins TRBV6-5 to TRBJ1-4; 8 bases match TRBD1. Trimming cost V 4 bases and J 4 bases; bases outside gene matches: 2. There are 14 residues in the CDR3. CDR1 and CDR2 (germline): MNHEY, SVGAGI. In DNA, the CDR3 is TGTGCCAGCAGTTCGACAGGGGATAATGAAAAACTGTTTTTT. Translated, it gives CASSSTGDNEKLFF.

This chain links TRBV18 with TRBJ2-3; 7 bases agree with TRBD1. The CDR3 is made up of 17 amino acids. Germline V CDR1 and CDR2: KGHSH, LQKENI. The V and J ends lost 4 bases and 2 bases, in that order; junction bases with no gene match: 12. The CDR3 spells CASSQGGRGGPTDTQYF. The CDR3 DNA reads TGTGCCAGCTCACAGGGCGGAAGAGGGGGCCCCACAGATACGCAGTATTTT.

V usage is TRBV6-5 and J usage is TRBJ2-7, with D perhaps given as TRBD1 or TRBD2 (5 bases each). V dropped 2 bases and J dropped 5 bases, with 19 bases sitting between them. The germline gives CDR1 MNHEY, CDR2 SVGAGI. The CDR3 loop spans 16 amino acids. In nucleotides, the CDR3 is TGTGCCAGCAGTTACGGGATCAGGGAGCCGGCTAACGAGCAGTACTTC. It yields the protein CASSYGIREPANEQYF.

V and J are TRBV11-2 and TRBJ2-1, with 12 bases matching TRBD2. This CDR3 comprises 15 residues. With 5 bases clipped from V and 7 bases from J, the junction kept 6 bases outside the gene matches. Germline V gene sequence: CDR1 SGHAT, CDR2 FQNNGV. CDR3 coding DNA: TGTGCCAGCAGCCCACTAGCGGGGGGCCAGAATGAGCAGTTCTTC. Translated, it gives CASSPLAGGQNEQFF.